This T cell receptor beta chain derives from a study of cytomegalovirus exposure and HLA in healthy donors. This clone has just one count. Its antigen is undetermined. Germline lookup yields CDR1 SEHNR and CDR2 FQNEAQ (reference sequence). This CDR3 has 16 amino acids. V gave up 5 bases and J gave up 0 bases; unmatched junction bases: 6. The study ran its PCR with 60 Vbeta and 13 Jbeta primers. Clones were read by immunoSEQ multiplex PCR, and TCRdb kept only the in-frame ones, dropping some. The sample has more than 85,000 clones, approximately 70% seen once; the top ten hold 8.4%. The study's findings and limits: Relative to equally common others, HLA-associated TCR beta chains showed greater clonal expansion in a later analysis.

Sequencing input: PBMCs. The sequence derives from a man aged 35-49 years in good health and CMV-seronegative. The chain joins TRBV7-9 to TRBJ1-3; 8 bases line up with TRBD1. As DNA, the CDR3 is TGTGCCAGCAGCCCACAGGGGGGTCTCTCTGGAAACACCATATATTTT. This translates into CASSPQGGLSGNTIYF.